Below, one T cell receptor (beta chain) is given with its context. The target antigen is unknown. This entry comes from a study of cytomegalovirus exposure and HLA in healthy donors. V shed 7 bases and J shed 6 bases, with 12 bases lying between them. Germline loops: CDR1 LNHDA, CDR2 SQIVND (reference sequence). CDR3 length: 12 amino acids. Overall study results and limits: Cytomegalovirus-associated status was assigned to 150 to 200 TCR beta chains. A missense DCLRE1C variant was associated with V- and J-gene trimming of TCR beta chains in a later analysis, and an independent cohort replicated the association. An analysis done earlier found most TCR beta V segments productive about 87% or about 30% of the time.

Primers for the PCR totalled 60 Vbeta and 13 Jbeta. The protocol was immunoSEQ multiplex PCR, while the TCRdb copy is restricted to in-frame clones and leaves out a portion. The sample totals 30,000 to 50,000 clones. At collection, donors were nominally healthy, but unrecorded immune exposures were probable. The sample taken for sequencing was PBMCs. This chain links TRBV19 with TRBJ1-1, with D uncertain. The receptor was isolated from a woman under 40 in good health and CMV-seropositive. This chain's CDR3 is CASTARAAEAFF. CDR3 coding DNA: TGTGCCAGTACGGCCCGCGCGGCTGAAGCTTTCTTT.